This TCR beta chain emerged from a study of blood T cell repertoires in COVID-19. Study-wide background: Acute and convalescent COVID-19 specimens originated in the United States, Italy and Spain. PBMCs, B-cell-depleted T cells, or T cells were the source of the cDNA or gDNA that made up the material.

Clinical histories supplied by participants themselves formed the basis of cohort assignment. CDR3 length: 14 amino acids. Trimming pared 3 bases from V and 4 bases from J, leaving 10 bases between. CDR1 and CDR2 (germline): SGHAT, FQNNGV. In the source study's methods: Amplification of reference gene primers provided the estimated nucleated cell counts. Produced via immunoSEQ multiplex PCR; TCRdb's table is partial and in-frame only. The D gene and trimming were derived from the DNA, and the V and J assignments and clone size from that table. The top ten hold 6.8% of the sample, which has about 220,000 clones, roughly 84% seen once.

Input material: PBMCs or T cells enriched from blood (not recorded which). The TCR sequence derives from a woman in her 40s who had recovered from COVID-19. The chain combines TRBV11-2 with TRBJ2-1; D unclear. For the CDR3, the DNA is TGTGCCAGCAGCTTCCTAACGAAATACAATGAGCAGTTCTTC. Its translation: CASSFLTKYNEQFF.